This T cell receptor (beta chain) originates from a study of blood T cell repertoires in COVID-19. Study as a whole: From the United States, Italy and Spain came samples of acute and convalescent COVID-19. In each case, the material was cDNA or gDNA derived from T cells, B-cell-depleted T cells, or PBMCs.

This clone has more than one count but fewer than ten. Shortly before study entry, within 2 weeks, exposed participants had met a COVID-19 case. Source study methods: Amplification from reference gene primers served as the basis for estimated nucleated cell counts. Clones were sequenced by immunoSEQ multiplex PCR, and TCRdb holds only the in-frame ones, with some missing. V, J and clone size reflect that table, while D and trimming were determined from the DNA. The sample holds 250,000 to 300,000 clones, 70% to 90% seen once. Specimen: PBMCs or T cells enriched from blood (not recorded which). This TCR derives from a woman between 50 and 59 years old who had been exposed to COVID-19.

CDR3 DNA sequence: TGTGCCAGCAGCCCCGGGACACCGATCGTCCAAGCTTTCTTT. Translation gives CASSPGTPIVQAFF. V and J are TRBV6-5 and TRBJ1-1, with D possibly matching TRBD1 (6 bases). The CDR3 is made up of 14 amino acids. Germline CDR1 reads MNHEY; CDR2 reads SVGAGI. The V end lost 6 bases, the J end lost 9 bases, and 20 bases lay between the germline ends.